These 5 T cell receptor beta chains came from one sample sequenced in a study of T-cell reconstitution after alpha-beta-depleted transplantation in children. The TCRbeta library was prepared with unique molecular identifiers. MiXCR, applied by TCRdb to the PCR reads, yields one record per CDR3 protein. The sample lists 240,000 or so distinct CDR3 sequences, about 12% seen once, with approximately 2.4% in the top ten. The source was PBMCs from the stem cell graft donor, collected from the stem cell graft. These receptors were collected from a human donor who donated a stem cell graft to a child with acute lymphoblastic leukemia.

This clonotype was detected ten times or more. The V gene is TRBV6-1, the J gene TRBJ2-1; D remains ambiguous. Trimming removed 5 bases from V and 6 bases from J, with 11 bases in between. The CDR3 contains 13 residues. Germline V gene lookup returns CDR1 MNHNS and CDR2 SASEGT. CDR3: CASSPLGFNEQFF. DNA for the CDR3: TGTGCCAGCAGTCCCCTCGGATTCAATGAGCAGTTCTTC.

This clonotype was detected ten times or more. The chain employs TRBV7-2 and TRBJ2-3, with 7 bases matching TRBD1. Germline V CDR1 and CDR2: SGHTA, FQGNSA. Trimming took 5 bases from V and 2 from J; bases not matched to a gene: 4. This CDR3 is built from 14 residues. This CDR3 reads CASSRGQLTDTQYF. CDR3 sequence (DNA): TGTGCCAGCAGCCGGGGACAGCTCACAGATACGCAGTATTTT.

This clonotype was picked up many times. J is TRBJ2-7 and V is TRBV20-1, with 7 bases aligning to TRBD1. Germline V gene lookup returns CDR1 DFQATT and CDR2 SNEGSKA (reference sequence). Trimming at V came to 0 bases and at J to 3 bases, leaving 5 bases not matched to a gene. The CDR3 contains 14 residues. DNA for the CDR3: TGCAGTGCTAGAGATCTAGCAGGGGGCTACGAGCAGTACTTC. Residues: CSARDLAGGYEQYF.

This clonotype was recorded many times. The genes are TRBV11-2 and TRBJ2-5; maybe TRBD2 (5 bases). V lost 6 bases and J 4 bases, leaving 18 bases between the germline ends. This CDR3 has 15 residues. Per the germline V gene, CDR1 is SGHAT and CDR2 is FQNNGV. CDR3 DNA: TGTGCCAGCAGTCTTAGTCCTTCAGAGGGAGAGACCCAGTACTTC. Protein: CASSLSPSEGETQYF.

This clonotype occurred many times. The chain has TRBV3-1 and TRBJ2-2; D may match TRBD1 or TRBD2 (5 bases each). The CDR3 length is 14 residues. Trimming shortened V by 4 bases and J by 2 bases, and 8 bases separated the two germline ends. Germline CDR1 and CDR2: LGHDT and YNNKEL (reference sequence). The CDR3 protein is CASSPRGNTGELFF. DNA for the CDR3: TGTGCCAGCAGCCCCCGGGGCAACACCGGGGAGCTGTTTTTT. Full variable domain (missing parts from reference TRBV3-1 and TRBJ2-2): DTAVSQTPKYLVTQMGNDKSIKCEQNLGHDTMYWYKQDSKKFLKIMFSYNNKELIINETVPNRFSPKSPDKAHLNLHINSLELGDSAVYFCASSPRGNTGELFFGEGSRLTVL.